Sequencing of this TCR beta chain was carried out in a study of beta chain features in type 1 diabetes. In the study overall: Healthy donors and patients had similar age, gender and cell yields.

As every portion of the isolated RNA was reverse transcribed, the sequencing read expressed TCRB transcripts. Method: immunoSEQ multiplex PCR; TCRdb's copy keeps in-frame clones and lacks some. Of 900,000 or so clones listed, about a sixth are singletons. Study-level results: Cells with high TCR expression could be over-represented when cDNA is sequenced.

This CDR3 spans 11 amino acids. With 11 bases removed from V and 6 bases from J, the gap between germline ends came to 14 bases. From germline, CDR1 is SGHAT and CDR2 FQNNGV. A few counts support this clone. What it binds is unknown. This clonotype originated in a woman aged 18-29 years in good health. Sequencing input: naive CD4+ T cells from blood. V is TRBV11-2 and J is TRBJ2-7; D is possibly TRBD2 (5 bases). The CDR3 loop reads CAWIEGGEQYF. CDR3 bases: TGTGCCTGGATCGAGGGCGGCGAGCAGTACTTC.